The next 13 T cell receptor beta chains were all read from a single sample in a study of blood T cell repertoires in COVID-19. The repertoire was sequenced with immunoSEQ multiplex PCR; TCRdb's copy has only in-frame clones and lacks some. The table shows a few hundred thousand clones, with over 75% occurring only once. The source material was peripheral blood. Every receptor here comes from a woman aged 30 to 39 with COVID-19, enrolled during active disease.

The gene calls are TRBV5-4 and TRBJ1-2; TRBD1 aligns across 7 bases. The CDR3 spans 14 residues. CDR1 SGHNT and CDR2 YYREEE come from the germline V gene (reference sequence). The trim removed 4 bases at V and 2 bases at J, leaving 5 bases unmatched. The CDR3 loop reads CASSPETGNYGYTF. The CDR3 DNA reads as TGTGCCAGCAGCCCCGAGACAGGGAACTATGGCTACACCTTC.

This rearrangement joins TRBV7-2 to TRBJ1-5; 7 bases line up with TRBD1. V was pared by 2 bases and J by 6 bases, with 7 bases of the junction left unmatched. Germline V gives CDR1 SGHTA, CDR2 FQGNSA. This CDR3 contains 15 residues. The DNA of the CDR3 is TGTGCCAGCAGCTTAAGACAGGGACGCGGTCAGCCCCAGCATTTT. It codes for CASSLRQGRGQPQHF.

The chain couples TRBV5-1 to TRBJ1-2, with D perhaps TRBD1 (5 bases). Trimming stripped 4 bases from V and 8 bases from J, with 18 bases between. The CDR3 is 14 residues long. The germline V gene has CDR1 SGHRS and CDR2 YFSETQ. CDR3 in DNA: TGCGCCAGCAGCCCCGGTGGACAAGGTGGAGGCTACACCTTC. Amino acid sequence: CASSPGGQGGGYTF.

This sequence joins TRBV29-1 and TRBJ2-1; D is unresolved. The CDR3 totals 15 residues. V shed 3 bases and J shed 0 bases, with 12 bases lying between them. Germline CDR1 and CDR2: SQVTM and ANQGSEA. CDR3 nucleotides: TGCAGCGTTGAGTCTCTCCTCAGCTCCTACAATGAGCAGTTCTTC. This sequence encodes CSVESLLSSYNEQFF.

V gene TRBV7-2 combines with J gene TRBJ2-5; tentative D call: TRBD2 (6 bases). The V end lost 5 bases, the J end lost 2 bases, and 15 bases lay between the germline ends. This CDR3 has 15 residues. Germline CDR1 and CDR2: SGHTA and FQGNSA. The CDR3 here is CASSTWRRGQETQYF. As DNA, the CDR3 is TGTGCCAGCAGCACCTGGCGGCGGGGACAAGAGACCCAGTACTTC.

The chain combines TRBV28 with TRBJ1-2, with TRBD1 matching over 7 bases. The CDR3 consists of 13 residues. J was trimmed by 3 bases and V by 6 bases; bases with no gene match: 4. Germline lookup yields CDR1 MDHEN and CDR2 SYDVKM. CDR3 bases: TGTGCCAGCAGGTCCGGGACAGACTATGGCTACACCTTC. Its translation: CASRSGTDYGYTF.

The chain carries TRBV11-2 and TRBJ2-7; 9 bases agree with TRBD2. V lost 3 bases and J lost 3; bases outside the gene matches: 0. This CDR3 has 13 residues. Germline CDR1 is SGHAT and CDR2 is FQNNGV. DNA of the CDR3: TGTGCCAGCAGCTTTAGCGGGAGCTACGAGCAGTACTTC. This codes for CASSFSGSYEQYF.

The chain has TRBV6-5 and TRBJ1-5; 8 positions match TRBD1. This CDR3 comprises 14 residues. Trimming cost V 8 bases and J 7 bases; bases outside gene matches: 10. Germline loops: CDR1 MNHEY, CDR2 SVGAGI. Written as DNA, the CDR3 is TGTGCCAGCTCGGCCGGGACAGGCTACCAGCCCCAGCATTTT. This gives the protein CASSAGTGYQPQHF.

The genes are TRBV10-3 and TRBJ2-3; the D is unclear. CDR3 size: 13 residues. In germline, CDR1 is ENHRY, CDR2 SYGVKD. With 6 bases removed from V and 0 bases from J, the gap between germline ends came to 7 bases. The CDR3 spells CAISPTSTDTQYF. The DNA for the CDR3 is TGTGCCATCAGCCCAACTAGCACAGATACGCAGTATTTT.

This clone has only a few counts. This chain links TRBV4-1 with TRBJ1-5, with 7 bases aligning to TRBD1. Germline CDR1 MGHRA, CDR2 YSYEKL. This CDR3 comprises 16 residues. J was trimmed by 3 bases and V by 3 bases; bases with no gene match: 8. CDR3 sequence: CASSQVAGGFNQPQHF. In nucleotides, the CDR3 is TGCGCCAGCAGCCAGGTGGCAGGGGGATTCAATCAGCCCCAGCATTTT.

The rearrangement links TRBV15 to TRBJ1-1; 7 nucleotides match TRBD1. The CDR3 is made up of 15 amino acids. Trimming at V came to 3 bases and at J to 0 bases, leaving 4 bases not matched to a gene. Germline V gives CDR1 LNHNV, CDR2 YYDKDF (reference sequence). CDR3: CATSSSRGMNTEAFF. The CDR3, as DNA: TGTGCCACCAGCAGCTCCAGGGGGATGAACACTGAAGCTTTCTTT.

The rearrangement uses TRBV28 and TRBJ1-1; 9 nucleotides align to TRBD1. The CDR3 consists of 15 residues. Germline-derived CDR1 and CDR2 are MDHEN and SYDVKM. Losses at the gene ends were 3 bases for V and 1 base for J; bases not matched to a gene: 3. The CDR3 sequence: CASSFGQGTNTEAFF. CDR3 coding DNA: TGTGCCAGCAGTTTTGGACAGGGGACGAACACTGAAGCTTTCTTT.

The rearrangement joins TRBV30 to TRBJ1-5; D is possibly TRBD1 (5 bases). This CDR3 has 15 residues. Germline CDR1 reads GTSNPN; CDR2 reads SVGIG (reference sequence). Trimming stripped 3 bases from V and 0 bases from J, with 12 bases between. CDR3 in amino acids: CAWRVGGYSNQPQHF. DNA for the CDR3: TGTGCCTGGAGGGTCGGGGGGTATAGCAATCAGCCCCAGCATTTT. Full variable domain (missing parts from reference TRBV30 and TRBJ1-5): SQTIHQWPATLVQPVGSPLSLECTVEGTSNPNLYWYRQAAGRGLQLLFYSVGIGQISSEVPQNLSASRPQDRQFILSSKKLLLSDSGFYLCAWRVGGYSNQPQHFGDGTRLSIL.